This TCR beta chain was captured by sequencing in a study of T-cell memory formation after mild COVID-19. The overall study: Largely donor-specific sequence clusters came from a couple of donors. Study outcomes and limitations: Some SARS-CoV-2-responding clones were already detected in memory before infection. CD4+ clones that contracted lay mainly in CM and EM; CD8+ ones lay in EMRA.

As concerns this clonotype: Antigen unknown.

Each CDR3 protein is one row after TCRdb ran MiXCR on the 5' RACE reads. The sample records approximately 2,300 distinct CDR3 sequences, around 64% being singletons. The CDR3 has 13 residues. V was trimmed by 6 bases and J by 6 bases, leaving 13 bases between them. The sequenced material came from PBMCs or a T cell subset sorted from them (not recorded which). The source of this sequence is an adult who had mild COVID-19 (a few samples of this study predate the infection). Cell type and time point are not known. This chain connects TRBV12-3 or TRBV12-4 to TRBJ2-3, with TRBD2 as a possible D gene (5 bases). The DNA for the CDR3 is TGTGCCAGCAGACGAGGCGGCGGGGATACGCAGTATTTT. Translated: CASRRGGGDTQYF.